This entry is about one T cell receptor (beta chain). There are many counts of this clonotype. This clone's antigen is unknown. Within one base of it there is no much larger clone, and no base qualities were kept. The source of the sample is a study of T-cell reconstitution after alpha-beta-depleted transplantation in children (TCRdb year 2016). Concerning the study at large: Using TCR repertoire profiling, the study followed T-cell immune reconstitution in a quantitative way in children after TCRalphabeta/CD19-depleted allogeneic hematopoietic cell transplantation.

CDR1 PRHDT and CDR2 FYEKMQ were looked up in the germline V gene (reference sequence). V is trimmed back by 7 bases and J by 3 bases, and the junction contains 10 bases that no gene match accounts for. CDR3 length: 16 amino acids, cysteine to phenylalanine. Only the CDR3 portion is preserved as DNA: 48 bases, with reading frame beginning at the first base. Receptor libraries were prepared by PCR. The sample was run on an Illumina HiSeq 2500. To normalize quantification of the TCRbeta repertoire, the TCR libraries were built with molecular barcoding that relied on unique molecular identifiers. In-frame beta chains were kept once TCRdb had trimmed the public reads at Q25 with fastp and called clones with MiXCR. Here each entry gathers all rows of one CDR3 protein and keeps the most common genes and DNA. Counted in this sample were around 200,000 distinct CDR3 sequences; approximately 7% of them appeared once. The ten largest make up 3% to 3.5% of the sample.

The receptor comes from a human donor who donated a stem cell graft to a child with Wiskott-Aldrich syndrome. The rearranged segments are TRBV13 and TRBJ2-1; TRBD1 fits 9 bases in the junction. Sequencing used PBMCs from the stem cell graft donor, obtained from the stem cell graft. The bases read TGTGCCAGCACCAAAGGAGGGACAGGGCTCTACAATGAGCAGTTCTTC. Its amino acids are CASTKGGTGLYNEQFF.